The 32 T cell receptor beta chains presented below share a single source sample, sequenced in a study of Ad26.COV2.S vaccination and SARS-CoV-2 variants. Repertoires were generated with immunoSEQ multiplex PCR, while TCRdb's copy carries only in-frame clones and drops some. Found here are almost 400,000 clones, around 89% of them singletons; the top ten hold 1.5% to 2%. The treatment here: around 19 received Ad26.COV2.S at low or high dose, single or two shots; roughly five received placebo; per-sample allocation not given. It was on day 63 after the first vaccine or placebo injection that samples were taken. Sample: peripheral blood, taken in a trial of Ad26.COV2.S vaccine versus placebo. The receptors originated from a person aged 18 to 59 who received the Ad26.COV2.S COVID-19 vaccine or a placebo.

The chain has TRBV7-9 and TRBJ1-4; 7 nucleotides line up with TRBD1. Germline values: CDR1 SEHNR, CDR2 FQNEAQ (reference sequence). The CDR3 contains 15 residues. Trimming took 5 bases from V and 6 from J; bases not matched to a gene: 9. The CDR3: CASSLPRGTHEKLFF. The CDR3 DNA reads TGTGCCAGCAGCCTGCCCAGGGGGACCCATGAAAAACTGTTTTTT. The whole variable domain, filled in from reference TRBV7-9 and TRBJ1-4, reads DTGVSQNPRHKITKRGQNVTFRCDPISEHNRLYWYRQTLGQGPEFLTYFQNEAQLEKSRLLSDRFSAERPKGSFSTLEIQRTEQGDSAMYLCASSLPRGTHEKLFFGSGTQLSVL.

The rearrangement joins TRBV30 to TRBJ2-7; no firm D call. Germline values: CDR1 GTSNPN, CDR2 SVGIG (reference sequence). The CDR3 is 11 amino acids. Trimming took off 7 bases at V and 4 bases at J, with 11 bases between the two ends. Written as DNA, the CDR3 is TGTGCCTCAACCACAACTTACGAGCAGTACTTC. Translated, it gives CASTTTYEQYF. The whole variable domain, remainder taken from reference TRBV30 and TRBJ2-7, is SQTIHQWPATLVQPVGSPLSLECTVEGTSNPNLYWYRQAAGRGLQLLFYSVGIGQISSEVPQNLSASRPQDRQFILSSKKLLLSDSGFYLCASTTTYEQYFGPGTRLTVT.

The chain employs TRBV5-4 and TRBJ1-1; D might be TRBD1 (6 bases). Trimming stripped 4 bases from V and 4 bases from J, with 17 bases between. This CDR3 has 15 residues. From germline, CDR1 is SGHNT and CDR2 YYREEE (reference sequence). CDR3 nucleotides: TGTGCCAGCAGCACCGGGACATCAGGTTCCACTGAAGCTTTCTTT. Translating it yields CASSTGTSGSTEAFF.

V usage is TRBV9 and J usage is TRBJ2-7, with a possible D match to TRBD2 (5 bases). With 3 bases removed from V and 4 bases from J, the gap between germline ends came to 14 bases. The CDR3 runs to 14 residues. Germline V gives CDR1 SGDLS, CDR2 YYNGEE. The CDR3 DNA is TGTGCCAGCAGCGAGAGTTCGTCGGGGTACGAGCAGTACTTC. Encoded protein: CASSESSSGYEQYF.

This chain links TRBV27 with TRBJ2-3, with 10 bases fitting TRBD2. V shed 2 bases, J shed 4 bases, and the junction held 12 bases outside the gene matches. Looked up from germline, CDR1 is MNHEY and CDR2 is SMNVEV (reference sequence). CDR3 length: 18 amino acids. CDR3: CASSLQAGGPRPADTQYF. The CDR3 nucleotides are TGTGCCAGCAGTTTACAAGCGGGAGGGCCGAGACCTGCAGATACGCAGTATTTT.

The V call is TRBV2, the J call TRBJ2-7; 8 bases are shared with TRBD2. CDR1 and CDR2 from the germline V gene are SNHLY and FYNNEI. The CDR3 totals 15 residues. The J segment lost 4 bases and the V segment lost 2 bases, leaving 7 bases of the junction unmatched. In DNA, the CDR3 is TGTGCCAGCAGTGAAACCGGGAGGGCCCGTTACGAGCAGTACTTC. It translates to CASSETGRARYEQYF.

This rearrangement joins TRBV24-1 to TRBJ2-2; D is unclear. The germline V and J ends were trimmed by 4 bases and 2 bases, with 10 bases remaining between them. There are 15 residues in the CDR3. CDR1 KGHDR and CDR2 SFDVKD come from the germline V gene. CDR3 sequence reads: CATSESDPNTGELFF. The CDR3 nucleotides are TGTGCCACCAGTGAGTCTGACCCTAACACCGGGGAGCTGTTTTTT.

J is TRBJ1-6 and V is TRBV5-4; D might be TRBD1 (5 bases). Germline V gene data show CDR1 as SGHNT and CDR2 as YYREEE (reference sequence). Trimming pared 1 base from V and 0 bases from J, leaving 11 bases between. There are 17 residues in the CDR3. The CDR3 loop reads CASSLLGGGSYNSPLHF. The CDR3 DNA follows: TGTGCCAGCAGCTTGTTGGGGGGGGGCTCCTATAATTCACCCCTCCACTTT.

V gene TRBV2 combines with J gene TRBJ2-5, with 7 nucleotides matching TRBD2. The CDR3 is 14 residues long. V was pared by 4 bases and J by 4 bases, with 6 bases of the junction left unmatched. CDR1 is SNHLY, CDR2 FYNNEI, per germline. The CDR3 DNA is TGTGCCAGCAGTGTGGCGGGAGTGGGAGAGACCCAGTACTTC. The encoded protein is CASSVAGVGETQYF.

The V call is TRBV25-1, the J call TRBJ2-4; TRBD2 matches at 7 bases. In germline, CDR1 is MGHDK, CDR2 SYGVNS. V lost 1 base to trimming and J lost 0 bases; unmatched junction nucleotides: 9. The CDR3 covers 18 residues. The CDR3 nucleotides read TGTGCCAGCAGTGAATCGGCTAGCGGAGCACTAGCCAAAAACATTCAGTACTTC. It codes for CASSESASGALAKNIQYF.

V and J are TRBV24-1 and TRBJ2-3; a possible D gene is TRBD1 (5 bases). This CDR3 is 15 amino acids long. V was clipped by 0 bases and J by 4 bases, with 10 bases between them. In germline, CDR1 is KGHDR, CDR2 SFDVKD. The CDR3 DNA reads as TGTGCCACCAGTGATTTGAACAGGACCCCAGATACGCAGTATTTT. Amino acid sequence: CATSDLNRTPDTQYF.

The V call is TRBV10-3, the J call TRBJ2-1; 8 positions agree with TRBD1. CDR1 is ENHRY, CDR2 SYGVKD, per germline. V was clipped by 2 bases and J by 7 bases; unmatched bases: 7. This CDR3 region has 15 residues. For the CDR3, the DNA is TGTGCCATCAGTGAGACCTCGACAGGGGCTAATGAGCAGTTCTTC. Encoded protein: CAISETSTGANEQFF.

The chain recombines TRBV4-1 with TRBJ2-1; TRBD1 might be the D (6 bases). CDR1 and CDR2 (germline): MGHRA, YSYEKL. The CDR3 is 17 residues long. The V and J ends lost 0 bases and 3 bases respectively, with 15 bases between them. The CDR3 spells CASSQDKAGDVYNEQFF. DNA of the CDR3: TGCGCCAGCAGCCAAGATAAGGCAGGGGACGTCTACAATGAGCAGTTCTTC.

This chain uses TRBV29-1 with TRBJ2-2; D may be TRBD1 (6 bases). Per germline, CDR1 SQVTM and CDR2 ANQGSEA. CDR3 length: 13 residues. V lost 7 bases to trimming and J lost 5 bases, with 14 bases between them. CDR3 residues: CSAQGTWTGELFF. The CDR3 DNA follows: TGCAGCGCTCAGGGGACCTGGACCGGGGAGCTGTTTTTT.

The chain couples TRBV3-1 (or the pseudogene TRBV3-2) to TRBJ2-7; D might be TRBD1 (7 bases). This CDR3 has 14 residues. Germline CDR1 is LGHDT and CDR2 is YNNKEL (reference sequence). Between the trimmed V and J ends, which lost 6 bases and 6 bases, there was a span of 18 bases. The CDR3 DNA is TGTGCCAGCAGAGCCCGACTAGGGGGCGCCGAGCAGTACTTC. Amino acid sequence: CASRARLGGAEQYF.

This chain links TRBV9 with TRBJ2-1; no definite D call. The V end was cut by 4 bases, the J end by 9 bases, with 20 bases between. The CDR3 covers 15 residues. Germline CDR1 SGDLS, CDR2 YYNGEE. Here the CDR3 reads CASSPEPRLRGEQFF. The DNA of the CDR3 is TGTGCCAGCAGCCCCGAGCCCCGCCTCCGTGGTGAGCAGTTCTTC.

The chain carries TRBV15 and TRBJ1-2; TRBD1 aligns across 7 bases. V shed 2 bases, J shed 3 bases, and the junction held 9 bases outside the gene matches. Germline V lookup: CDR1 LNHNV, CDR2 YYDKDF (reference sequence). The CDR3 is 16 residues long. In nucleotides, the CDR3 is TGTGCCACCAGCAGATCTCTTGACAGGGTGTACTATGGCTACACCTTC. It translates to CATSRSLDRVYYGYTF.

Concerning this clone: Other DNA sequences in the sample encode the same CDR3. This chain uses TRBV6-5 with TRBJ2-7, with TRBD1 as a possible D gene (6 bases). Germline CDR1 is MNHEY and CDR2 is SVGAGI. Trimming took 6 bases from V and 3 from J, leaving 12 bases between them. This CDR3 contains 13 residues. The CDR3 region is CASSPGQLYEQYF. The CDR3, as DNA: TGTGCCAGCAGCCCCGGACAGCTCTACGAGCAGTACTTC.

The count of this clone is one. The V call is TRBV10-3, the J call TRBJ1-1; TRBD1 might be the D (6 bases). The ends were cut back, 0 bases at V and 3 bases at J, with 8 bases in the middle. The V gene's germline CDR1 is ENHRY and CDR2 SYGVKD. The CDR3 runs 14 residues. In nucleotides, the CDR3 is TGTGCCATCAGTGAGTCCCCAGGGGACACTGAAGCTTTCTTT. Residues: CAISESPGDTEAFF.

This clone was counted a single time. The chain joins TRBV30 to TRBJ2-7, with 8 bases that match TRBD1. There are 18 residues in the CDR3. The germline V gene has CDR1 GTSNPN and CDR2 SVGIG (reference sequence). Trimming took 0 bases from V and 0 from J; bases not matched to a gene: 13. CDR3 sequence reads: CAWSVRTGKNPRSYEQYF. The CDR3 DNA reads as TGTGCCTGGAGTGTAAGGACAGGGAAAAACCCCCGCTCCTACGAGCAGTACTTC.

The gene calls are TRBV9 and TRBJ2-2; D remains ambiguous. The CDR3 length is 15 residues. V was pared by 0 bases and J by 3 bases, with 9 bases between. Germline V gene sequence: CDR1 SGDLS, CDR2 YYNGEE. CDR3 sequence: CASSVELEDTGELFF. The CDR3 DNA reads TGTGCCAGCAGCGTAGAACTGGAAGACACCGGGGAGCTGTTTTTT.

CDR3 sequence (DNA): TGTGCCATCAGTGAGTCCCCTATAATGCAAAATTCACCCCTCCACTTT. It yields the protein CAISESPIMQNSPLHF. The chain carries TRBV10-3 and TRBJ1-6; the D is unclear. This CDR3 is 16 amino acids long. The ends were cut back, 0 bases at V and 7 bases at J, with 13 bases in the middle. Germline CDR1 and CDR2: ENHRY and SYGVKD.

CDR3 sequence (DNA): TGCAGCGTTGTGGGCTACGAGCAGTACTTC. This sequence encodes CSVVGYEQYF. The chain uses TRBV29-1 and TRBJ2-7, with D unclear. The CDR3 contains 10 residues. Trimming removed 4 bases from V and 3 bases from J, with 4 bases in between. The germline V gene has CDR1 SQVTM and CDR2 ANQGSEA.

This rearrangement joins TRBV7-2 to TRBJ1-4; D remains ambiguous. Germline V lookup: CDR1 SGHTA, CDR2 FQGNSA. V lost 2 bases and J 5 bases, leaving 6 bases between the germline ends. The CDR3 totals 13 residues. The CDR3 DNA follows: TGTGCCAGCAGCTTACGGGTAAATGAAAAACTGTTTTTT. As protein: CASSLRVNEKLFF. Full variable domain (remainder filled in from reference TRBV7-2 and TRBJ1-4): GAGVSQSPSNKVTEKGKDVELRCDPISGHTALYWYRQSLGQGLEFLIYFQGNSAPDKSGLPSDRFSAERTGGSVSTLTIQRTQQEDSAVYLCASSLRVNEKLFFGSGTQLSVL.

The chain carries TRBV16 and TRBJ1-2, with 11 bases identical to TRBD1. The CDR3 is made up of 13 amino acids. Per germline, CDR1 KGHSY and CDR2 FQNENV. J lost 7 bases, V lost 4 bases, and 2 bases had no gene match. In DNA, the CDR3 is TGTGCCAGCAGCCCTGGGACAGGGGGTGGCTACACCTTC. Encoded protein: CASSPGTGGGYTF.

This clone appeared a few times. The chain couples TRBV5-1 to TRBJ2-2; D remains unclear. Per the germline V gene, CDR1 is SGHRS and CDR2 is YFSETQ. V lost 0 bases, J lost 0 bases, and 3 bases lay in between. This CDR3 is 14 amino acids long. The CDR3 sequence: CASSLEANTGELFF. In DNA form, the CDR3 reads TGCGCCAGCAGCTTGGAAGCGAACACCGGGGAGCTGTTTTTT.

This clone showed up just a few times. CDR3 amino acids: CASSFRGGSEAFF. The CDR3 DNA follows: TGTGCCAGCAGCTTTCGTGGGGGATCTGAAGCTTTCTTT. This chain uses TRBV11-3 with TRBJ1-1; D might be TRBD1 (5 bases). The germline V and J ends were trimmed by 3 bases and 6 bases, with 11 bases remaining between them. The germline gives CDR1 SGHNT, CDR2 YENEEA. The CDR3 spans 13 residues. Full variable domain (rest looked up from reference TRBV11-3 and TRBJ1-1): EAGVVQSPRYKIIEKKQPVAFWCNPISGHNTLYWYLQNLGQGPELLIRYENEEAVDDSQLPKDRFSAERLKGVDSTLKIQPAELGDSAVYLCASSFRGGSEAFFGQGTRLTVV.

The rearrangement uses TRBV6-5 and TRBJ2-1; D gene ambiguous. The ends were cut back, 5 bases at V and 1 base at J, with 12 bases in the middle. This CDR3 region has 15 residues. Germline V CDR1 and CDR2: MNHEY, SVGAGI. CDR3 loop: CASSPVATSYNEQFF. The CDR3 DNA reads TGTGCCAGCAGTCCGGTGGCGACGTCCTACAATGAGCAGTTCTTC.

The rearrangement joins TRBV9 to TRBJ2-3; the match to TRBD2 covers 7 bases. Per germline, CDR1 SGDLS and CDR2 YYNGEE. Trimming removed 3 bases from V and 0 bases from J; junction bases left unmatched: 4. CDR3 length: 15 residues. CDR3: CASSDRDYSTDTQYF. The CDR3 DNA follows: TGTGCCAGCAGCGACCGGGACTATAGCACAGATACGCAGTATTTT.

The gene calls are TRBV5-1 and TRBJ1-2; D gene ambiguous. Trimming stripped 5 bases from V and 0 bases from J, with 20 bases between. The CDR3 is made up of 17 amino acids. CDR1 and CDR2 from the germline V gene are SGHRS and YFSETQ. The CDR3 here is CASSIGGGGFSNYGYTF. CDR3 sequence (DNA): TGCGCCAGCAGTATAGGTGGAGGAGGGTTTTCTAACTATGGCTACACCTTC.

The chain combines TRBV5-1 with TRBJ2-3, with 7 bases matching TRBD2. After removal of 5 bases from V and 2 bases from J, the junction contained 5 bases not matched to a gene. The germline gives CDR1 SGHRS, CDR2 YFSETQ. The CDR3 spans 14 residues. For the CDR3, the DNA is TGCGCCAGCAGTTCCGGGACTACCACAGATACGCAGTATTTT. This sequence encodes CASSSGTTTDTQYF.

This chain links TRBV11-2 with TRBJ2-2, with D unresolved. The CDR3 is made up of 16 amino acids. Germline V CDR1 and CDR2: SGHAT, FQNNGV. The V end lost 0 bases, the J end lost 3 bases, and 11 bases lay between the germline ends. The CDR3 loop is CASSLDGLDYTGELFF. CDR3 nucleotides: TGTGCCAGCAGCTTAGATGGTCTAGATTACACCGGGGAGCTGTTTTTT.